This T cell receptor (beta chain) was recorded in a study of blood T cell repertoires in COVID-19. Study context: Nucleic acid was either cDNA or gDNA, and it came from T cells, B-cell-depleted T cells, or PBMCs.

The germline CDR1 and CDR2 sequences are SGHNT and YYREEE (reference sequence). This CDR3 comprises 16 residues. With 4 bases clipped from V and 5 bases from J, the junction kept 10 bases outside the gene matches. Repertoires were generated with immunoSEQ multiplex PCR, while TCRdb's copy carries only in-frame clones and drops some. The sample yields approximately 330,000 clones, around 89% seen once. This receptor was taken from a middle-aged woman with COVID-19, enrolled during active disease. The sequenced material came from peripheral blood. The V gene is TRBV5-4, the J gene TRBJ1-4; TRBD1 agrees at 8 bases. CDR3 nucleotide sequence: TGTGCCAGCAGCCCCGGGACAGGCCGGCTAAATGAAAAACTGTTTTTT. Its translation is CASSPGTGRLNEKLFF.